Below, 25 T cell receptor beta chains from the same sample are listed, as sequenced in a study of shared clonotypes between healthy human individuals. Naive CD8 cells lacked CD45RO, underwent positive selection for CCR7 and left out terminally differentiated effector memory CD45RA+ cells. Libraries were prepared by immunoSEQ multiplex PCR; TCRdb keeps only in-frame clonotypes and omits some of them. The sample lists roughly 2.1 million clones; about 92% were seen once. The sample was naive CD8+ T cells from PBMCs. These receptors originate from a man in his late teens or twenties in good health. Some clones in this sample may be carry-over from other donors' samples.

The CDR3 DNA sequence: TGTGCCAGCAGTCCGACAGGGGCGGGAGAGACCCAGTACTTC. Its translation: CASSPTGAGETQYF. The V gene is TRBV28, the J gene TRBJ2-5; 8 nucleotides agree with TRBD1. The CDR3 sequence is 14 residues long. The ends lost 5 bases at V and 4 bases at J; junction bases unmatched: 6. Germline V gene lookup returns CDR1 MDHEN and CDR2 SYDVKM.

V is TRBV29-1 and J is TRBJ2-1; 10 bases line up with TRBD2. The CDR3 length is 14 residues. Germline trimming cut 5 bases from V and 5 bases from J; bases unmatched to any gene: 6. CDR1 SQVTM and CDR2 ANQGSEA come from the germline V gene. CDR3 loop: CSVSLAGLNNEQFF. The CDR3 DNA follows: TGCAGCGTTTCACTAGCGGGACTCAACAATGAGCAGTTCTTC.

The CDR3 region is CASSLGRDDTDTQYF. The CDR3 DNA is TGCGCCAGCAGCCTCGGAAGGGATGACACAGATACGCAGTATTTT. This chain connects TRBV4-1 to TRBJ2-3, with unresolved D. CDR1 and CDR2 from the germline V gene are MGHRA and YSYEKL. This CDR3 region has 15 residues. Trimming removed 4 bases from V and 2 bases from J, with 13 bases in between.

DNA for the CDR3: TGTGCCAGCAGACCGGGAGTGCCGTACAATGAGCAGTTCTTC. Amino acid sequence: CASRPGVPYNEQFF. The chain combines TRBV7-9 with TRBJ2-1; D perhaps matches TRBD2 (6 bases). Trimming took 6 bases from V and 4 from J, leaving 13 bases between them. Per germline, CDR1 SEHNR and CDR2 FQNEAQ (reference sequence). The CDR3 loop spans 14 amino acids. Complete variable domain (other parts from reference TRBV7-9 and TRBJ2-1): DTGVSQNPRHKITKRGQNVTFRCDPISEHNRLYWYRQTLGQGPEFLTYFQNEAQLEKSRLLSDRFSAERPKGSFSTLEIQRTEQGDSAMYLCASRPGVPYNEQFFGPGTRLTVL.

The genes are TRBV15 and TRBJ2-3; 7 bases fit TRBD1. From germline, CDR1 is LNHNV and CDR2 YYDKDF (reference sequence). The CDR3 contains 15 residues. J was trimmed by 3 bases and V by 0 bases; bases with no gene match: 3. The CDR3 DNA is TGTGCCACCAGCAGAGAGGGACAGTGGACAGATACGCAGTATTTT. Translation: CATSREGQWTDTQYF.

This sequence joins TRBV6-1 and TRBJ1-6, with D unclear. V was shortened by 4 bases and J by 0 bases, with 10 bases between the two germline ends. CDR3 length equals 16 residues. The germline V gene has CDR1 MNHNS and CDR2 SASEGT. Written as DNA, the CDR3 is TGTGCCAGCAGTGTGGAGCCAAGCTCCTATAATTCACCCCTCCACTTT. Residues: CASSVEPSSYNSPLHF.

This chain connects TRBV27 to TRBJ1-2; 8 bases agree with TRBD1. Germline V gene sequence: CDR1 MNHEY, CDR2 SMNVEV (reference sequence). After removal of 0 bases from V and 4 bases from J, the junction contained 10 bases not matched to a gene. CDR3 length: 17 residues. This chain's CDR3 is CASSLSSRDRPSYGYTF. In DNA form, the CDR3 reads TGTGCCAGCAGTTTATCTTCCCGGGACAGGCCCTCCTATGGCTACACCTTC.

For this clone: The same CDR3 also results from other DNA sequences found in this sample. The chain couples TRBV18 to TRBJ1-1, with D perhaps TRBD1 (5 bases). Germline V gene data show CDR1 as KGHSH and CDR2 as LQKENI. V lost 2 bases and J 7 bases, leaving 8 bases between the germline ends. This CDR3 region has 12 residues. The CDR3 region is CASSPGTIEAFF. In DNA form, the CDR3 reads TGTGCCAGCTCACCAGGGACTATTGAAGCTTTCTTT.

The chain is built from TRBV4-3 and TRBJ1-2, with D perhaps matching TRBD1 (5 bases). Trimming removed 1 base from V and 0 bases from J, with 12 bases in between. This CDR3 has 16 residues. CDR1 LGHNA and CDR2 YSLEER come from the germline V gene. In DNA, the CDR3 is TGCGCCAGCAGCCAAGCAGGGCAGAAGACTAACTATGGCTACACCTTC. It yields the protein CASSQAGQKTNYGYTF.

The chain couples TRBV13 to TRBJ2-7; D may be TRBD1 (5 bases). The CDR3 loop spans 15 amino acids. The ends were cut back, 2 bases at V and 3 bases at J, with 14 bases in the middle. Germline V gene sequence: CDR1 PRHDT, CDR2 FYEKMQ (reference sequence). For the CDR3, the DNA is TGTGCCAGCAGCTTATACGACAGCCGAATCTACGAGCAGTACTTC. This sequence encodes CASSLYDSRIYEQYF.

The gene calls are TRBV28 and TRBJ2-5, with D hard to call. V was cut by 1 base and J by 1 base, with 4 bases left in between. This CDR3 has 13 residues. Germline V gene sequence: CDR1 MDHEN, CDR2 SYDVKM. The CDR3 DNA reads TGTGCCAGCAGTTTATCGGCCCAAGAGACCCAGTACTTC. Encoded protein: CASSLSAQETQYF.

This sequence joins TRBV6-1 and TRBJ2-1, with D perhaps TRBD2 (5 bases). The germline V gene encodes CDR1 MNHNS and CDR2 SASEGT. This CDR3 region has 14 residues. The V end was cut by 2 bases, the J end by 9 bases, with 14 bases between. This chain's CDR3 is CASSELSGRGEQFF. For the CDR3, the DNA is TGTGCCAGCAGTGAACTGAGTGGCCGGGGTGAGCAGTTCTTC.

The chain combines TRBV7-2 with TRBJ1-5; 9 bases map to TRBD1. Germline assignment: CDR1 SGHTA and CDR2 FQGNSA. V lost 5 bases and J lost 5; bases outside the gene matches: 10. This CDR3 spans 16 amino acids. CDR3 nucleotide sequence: TGTGCCAGCAGCCAACGAGACAGGGGGTACGATCAGCCCCAGCATTTT. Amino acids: CASSQRDRGYDQPQHF.

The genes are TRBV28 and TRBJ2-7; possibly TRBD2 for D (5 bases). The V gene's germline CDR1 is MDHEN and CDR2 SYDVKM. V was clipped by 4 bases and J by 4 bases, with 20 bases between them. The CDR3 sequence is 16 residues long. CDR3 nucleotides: TGTGCCAGCAGTTCCACCCCCGGCGACCGGGGATACGAGCAGTACTTC. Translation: CASSSTPGDRGYEQYF.

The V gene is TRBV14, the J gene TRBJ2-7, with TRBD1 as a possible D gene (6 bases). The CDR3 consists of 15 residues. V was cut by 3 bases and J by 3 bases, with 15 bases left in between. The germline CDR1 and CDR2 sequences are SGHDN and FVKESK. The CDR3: CASSQVGTYHYEQYF. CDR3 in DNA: TGTGCCAGCAGCCAGGTCGGGACATACCACTACGAGCAGTACTTC.

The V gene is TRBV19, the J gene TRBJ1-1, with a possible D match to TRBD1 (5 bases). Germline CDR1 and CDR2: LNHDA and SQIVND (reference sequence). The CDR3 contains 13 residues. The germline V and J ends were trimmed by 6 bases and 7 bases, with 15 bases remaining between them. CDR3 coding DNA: TGTGCCAGTAGCCCCGGGGGGAAGGATGAAGCTTTCTTT. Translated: CASSPGGKDEAFF.

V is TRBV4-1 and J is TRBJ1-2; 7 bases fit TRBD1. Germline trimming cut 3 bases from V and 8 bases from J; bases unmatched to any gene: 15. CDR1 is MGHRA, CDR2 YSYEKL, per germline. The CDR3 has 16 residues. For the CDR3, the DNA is TGCGCCAGCAGCCACCCCCGGGACAGCGCCCCCGGGGGCTACACCTTC. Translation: CASSHPRDSAPGGYTF.

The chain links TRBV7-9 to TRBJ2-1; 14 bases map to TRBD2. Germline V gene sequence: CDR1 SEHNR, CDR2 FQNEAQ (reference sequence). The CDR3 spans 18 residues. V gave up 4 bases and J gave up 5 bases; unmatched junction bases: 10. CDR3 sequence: CASSWGLAGVGVHNEQFF. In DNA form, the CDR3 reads TGTGCCAGCAGCTGGGGACTAGCGGGAGTCGGGGTCCACAATGAGCAGTTCTTC.

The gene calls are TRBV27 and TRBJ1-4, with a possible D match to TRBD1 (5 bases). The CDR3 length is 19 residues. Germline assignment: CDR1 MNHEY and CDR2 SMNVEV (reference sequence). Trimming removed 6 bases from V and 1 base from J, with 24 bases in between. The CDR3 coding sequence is TGTGCCAGCAGCCGCAGAGGGACCGAGAATTTCGGAACTAATGAAAAACTGTTTTTT. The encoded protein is CASSRRGTENFGTNEKLFF.

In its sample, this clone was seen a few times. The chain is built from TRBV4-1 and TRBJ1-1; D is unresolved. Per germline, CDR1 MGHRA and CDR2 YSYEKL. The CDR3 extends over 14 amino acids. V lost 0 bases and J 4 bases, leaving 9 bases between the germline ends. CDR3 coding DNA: TGCGCCAGCAGCCAAGATATGACCTTCACTGAAGCTTTCTTT. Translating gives CASSQDMTFTEAFF.

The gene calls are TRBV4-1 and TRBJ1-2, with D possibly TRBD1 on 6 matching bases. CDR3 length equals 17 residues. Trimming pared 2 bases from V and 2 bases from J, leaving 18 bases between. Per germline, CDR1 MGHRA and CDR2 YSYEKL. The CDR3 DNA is TGCGCCAGCAGCCAACCGAAAATTGGGACACCAAACTATGGCTACACCTTC. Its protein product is CASSQPKIGTPNYGYTF.

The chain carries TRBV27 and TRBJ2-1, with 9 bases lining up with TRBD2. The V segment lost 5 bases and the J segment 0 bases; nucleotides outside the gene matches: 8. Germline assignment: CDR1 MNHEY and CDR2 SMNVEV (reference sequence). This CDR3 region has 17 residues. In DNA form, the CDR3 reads TGTGCCAGCAGTACACGACTAGCGGAGATCTCCTACAATGAGCAGTTCTTC. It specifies CASSTRLAEISYNEQFF.

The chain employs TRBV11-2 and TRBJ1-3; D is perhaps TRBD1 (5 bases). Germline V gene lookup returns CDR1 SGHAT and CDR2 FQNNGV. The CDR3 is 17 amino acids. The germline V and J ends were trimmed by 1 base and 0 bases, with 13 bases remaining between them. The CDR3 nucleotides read TGTGCCAGCAGCTTAGTGCGCGGGACGGTCTCTGGAAACACCATATATTTT. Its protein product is CASSLVRGTVSGNTIYF.

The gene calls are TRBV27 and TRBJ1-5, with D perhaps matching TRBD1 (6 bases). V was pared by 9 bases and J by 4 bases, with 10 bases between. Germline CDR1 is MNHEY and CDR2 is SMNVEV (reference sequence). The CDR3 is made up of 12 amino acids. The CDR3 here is CARIGGNQPQHF. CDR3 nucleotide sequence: TGTGCCAGGATAGGGGGGAATCAGCCCCAGCATTTT.

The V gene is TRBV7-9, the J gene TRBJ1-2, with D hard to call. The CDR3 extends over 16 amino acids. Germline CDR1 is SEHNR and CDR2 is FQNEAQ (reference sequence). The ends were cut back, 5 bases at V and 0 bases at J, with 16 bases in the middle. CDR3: CASSESAYGANYGYTF. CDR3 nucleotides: TGTGCCAGCAGCGAATCGGCATACGGGGCTAACTATGGCTACACCTTC.